A selection of T cell receptor beta chains follows, all from one sample in a study of graft-versus-host responses after intestinal transplantation. Their specific antigens are unknown. Sequenced by immunoSEQ multiplex PCR; TCRdb stores in-frame clones only, minus some. Here the sample spans 84,000 or so clones, over 85% being singletons. Sample: unstimulated CD8+ T cells sorted from spleen or lymph node cells, taken before transplant. These receptor sequences come from a human donor who was the organ donor for an intestinal transplant. Each CDR3 is given with its conserved first and last residue. The order of the fields is D gene, V gene, clone size, J gene, CDR3 protein, CDR3 DNA. The D gene is left open where the match is weak. Size values are once, few and many counts, or a class for expanded clones, and some rows have none.

.	TRBV9	.	TRBJ2-2	CASSVGSGLRTGELFF	TGTGCCAGCAGCGTAGGGTCGGGACTTCGCACCGGGGAGCTGTTTTTT
TRBD2	TRBV7-3	.	TRBJ2-1	CASSLTRGVASYNEQFF	TGTGCCAGCAGCTTAACTCGGGGGGTCGCCTCCTACAATGAGCAGTTCTTC
.	TRBV2	.	TRBJ2-7	CAGQKLAPYEQYF	TGTGCCGGACAGAAACTAGCGCCATACGAGCAGTACTTC
.	TRBV2	.	TRBJ1-5	CASSRRVGQPQHF	TGTGCCAGCTCAAGGAGGGTTGGGCAGCCCCAGCATTTT
TRBD2	TRBV11-2	.	TRBJ2-1	CASSSPSGGANEQFF	TGTGCCAGCAGCTCCCCCAGCGGGGGGGCAAATGAGCAGTTCTTC
TRBD1	TRBV19	.	TRBJ2-1	CASSIAWTGVDEQFF	TGTGCCAGTAGTATTGCCTGGACAGGGGTGGATGAGCAGTTCTTC
.	TRBV19	.	TRBJ2-5	CASSIEAATGETQYF	TGTGCCAGTAGTATAGAGGCGGCTACTGGGGAGACCCAGTACTTC
.	TRBV28	.	TRBJ1-2	CATGTFGAGYGYTF	TGTGCCACCGGGACTTTTGGGGCTGGCTATGGCTACACCTTC
.	TRBV6-6	.	TRBJ1-4	CASSYSPPGEGGLFF	TGTGCCAGCAGTTACTCACCCCCGGGTGAAGGGGGACTGTTTTTT
.	TRBV19	.	TRBJ1-2	CASSDSPYGYTF	TGTGCCAGTTCGGACAGCCCCTATGGCTACACCTTC
TRBD2	TRBV19	.	TRBJ2-5	CASSVGIAGGRETQYF	TGTGCCAGTAGTGTAGGAATAGCGGGAGGGCGGGAGACCCAGTACTTC
.	TRBV4-1	few	TRBJ1-1	CASSSRPTPSGPNTEAFF	TGCGCCAGCAGTTCTCGTCCAACCCCCTCAGGCCCAAACACTGAAGCTTTCTTT
.	TRBV29-1	.	TRBJ2-1	CSVEGTIGAWGYNEQFF	TGCAGCGTTGAAGGGACGATTGGGGCCTGGGGTTACAATGAGCAGTTCTTC
TRBD2	TRBV28	.	TRBJ2-7	CASSFRGGDYEQYF	TGTGCCAGCAGTTTTCGCGGGGGGGACTACGAGCAGTACTTC
.	TRBV11-2	.	TRBJ2-7	CASSLKRGGGSYEQYF	TGTGCCAGCAGCTTAAAAAGGGGGGGCGGGTCCTACGAGCAGTACTTC
TRBD2	TRBV18	.	TRBJ2-7	CATGAGVLDEQYF	TGTGCCACCGGAGCGGGGGTTCTCGACGAGCAGTACTTC
TRBD2	TRBV12-5	.	TRBJ2-3	CASGFWAGGGTDTQYF	TGTGCTAGTGGTTTCTGGGCGGGAGGGGGCACAGATACGCAGTATTTT
TRBD1	TRBV29-1	.	TRBJ1-5	CSVGTDYQPQHF	TGCAGCGTCGGGACAGATTATCAGCCCCAGCATTTT
.	TRBV9	.	TRBJ2-5	CASSVPPIGTQYF	TGTGCCAGCAGCGTCCCCCCCATCGGGACCCAGTACTTC
TRBD2	TRBV9	.	TRBJ2-6	CASGPGGSGANVLTF	TGTGCCAGCGGGCCGGGGGGCTCTGGGGCCAACGTCCTGACTTTC
TRBD1	TRBV7-9	.	TRBJ2-7	CASSATGKGYEQYF	TGTGCCAGCAGCGCGACAGGGAAGGGGTACGAGCAGTACTTC
TRBD1	TRBV2	.	TRBJ1-3	CASSGPGQGARGNTIYF	TGTGCCAGCAGTGGCCCCGGACAGGGGGCGCGGGGAAACACCATATATTTT
TRBD1	TRBV9	once	TRBJ1-4	CASSANQGAGNEKLFF	TGTGCCAGCAGCGCGAACCAGGGGGCGGGTAATGAAAAACTGTTTTTT
TRBD2	TRBV19	.	TRBJ2-1	CASSTGGGLAGDNEQFF	TGTGCCAGTAGTACGGGAGGGGGACTAGCGGGGGACAATGAGCAGTTCTTC
.	TRBV7-9	.	TRBJ1-6	CASSSTTGNSPLHF	TGTGCCAGCAGCTCCACCACAGGGAATTCACCCCTCCACTTT
.	TRBV25-1	.	TRBJ1-1	CASSNIQALNTEAFF	TGTGCCAGCAGTAATATCCAGGCCTTGAACACTGAAGCTTTCTTT
.	TRBV28	.	TRBJ2-2	CASSPYTGELFF	TGTGCCAGCAGTCCTTACACCGGGGAGCTGTTTTTT
.	TRBV27	.	TRBJ1-2	CASSPKVLTGYSSYTF	TGTGCCAGCAGCCCAAAGGTCCTTACAGGGTATTCCAGCTACACCTTC
.	TRBV5-8	.	TRBJ2-5	CASSFQGETQYF	TGTGCCAGCAGCTTTCAGGGAGAGACCCAGTACTTC
.	TRBV13	.	TRBJ1-4	CASSSPGADNEKLFF	TGTGCCAGCAGCTCCCCAGGCGCTGATAATGAAAAACTGTTTTTT
.	TRBV6-1	.	TRBJ2-6	CASSGIQGAGANVLTF	TGTGCCAGCAGTGGGATACAGGGTGCCGGGGCCAACGTCCTGACTTTC
.	TRBV15	.	TRBJ1-4	CATSRSRDGVEKLFF	TGTGCCACCAGCAGGTCCCGAGATGGTGTTGAAAAACTGTTTTTT
.	TRBV4-3	once	TRBJ2-1	CASSQDLLPPNEQFF	TGCGCCAGCAGCCAAGATCTCCTACCTCCCAATGAGCAGTTCTTC
TRBD2	TRBV11-3	once	TRBJ2-1	CASSVPGLAEQFF	TGTGCCAGCAGCGTCCCGGGACTAGCCGAGCAGTTCTTC
.	TRBV15	.	TRBJ1-1	CATARDNTEAFF	TGTGCCACCGCTCGGGATAACACTGAAGCTTTCTTT
.	TRBV7-3	.	TRBJ2-2	CASSLGSPTGELFF	TGTGCCAGCAGCTTAGGGAGCCCCACCGGGGAGCTGTTTTTT
.	TRBV19	.	TRBJ1-5	CASSWGGGNQPQHF	TGTGCCAGTAGTTGGGGGGGAGGCAATCAGCCCCAGCATTTT
.	TRBV20-1	few	TRBJ1-2	CSADGQHGYTF	TGCAGTGCGGACGGACAGCATGGCTACACCTTC
TRBD1	TRBV6-1	.	TRBJ2-4	CASSSDRANIQYF	TGTGCCAGCAGTTCGGACAGGGCGAACATTCAGTACTTC
.	TRBV10-3	.	TRBJ1-2	CAISESGHWTSNFYGYTF	TGTGCCATCAGTGAGTCCGGTCATTGGACAAGCAACTTTTATGGCTACACCTTC
TRBD2	TRBV6-6	.	TRBJ2-7	CASSPPGLDYEQYF	TGTGCCAGCAGTCCCCCGGGACTAGATTACGAGCAGTACTTC
.	TRBV7-9	.	TRBJ2-7	CASSPRHGEQYF	TGTGCCAGCAGCCCCCGACATGGCGAGCAGTACTTC
.	TRBV29-1	.	TRBJ2-1	CSDFRGSSYNEQFF	TGCAGCGACTTTCGGGGTAGCTCCTACAATGAGCAGTTCTTC
TRBD1	TRBV29-1	once	TRBJ1-2	CSVVGGVDGYTF	TGCAGCGTTGTAGGGGGCGTAGATGGCTACACCTTC
.	TRBV19	.	TRBJ1-5	CASSIGQYSNQPQHF	TGTGCCAGTAGTATCGGACAGTATAGCAATCAGCCCCAGCATTTT
TRBD1	TRBV9	.	TRBJ2-1	CASSVVGQGANEQFF	TGTGCCAGCAGCGTAGTGGGACAGGGAGCCAATGAGCAGTTCTTC
.	TRBV19	.	TRBJ2-2	CASRPVRGGELFF	TGTGCCAGTAGGCCGGTTAGGGGCGGGGAGCTGTTTTTT
TRBD2	TRBV9	.	TRBJ2-1	CASSDPTRLADQSSYNEQFF	TGTGCCAGCAGCGACCCTACTAGACTAGCGGACCAGAGCTCCTACAATGAGCAGTTCTTC
TRBD2	TRBV10-2	.	TRBJ2-1	CASSLSSGLEFYNEQFF	TGCGCCAGCAGTTTGTCTAGCGGGCTAGAGTTCTACAATGAGCAGTTCTTC
TRBD1	TRBV30	few	TRBJ1-5	CAWSVGQGNQPQHF	TGTGCCTGGAGTGTCGGACAGGGGAATCAGCCCCAGCATTTT
.	TRBV7-8	.	TRBJ1-4	CASSLGNRGVELFF	TGTGCCAGCAGCTTAGGCAATCGAGGCGTGGAACTGTTTTTT
.	TRBV10-3	.	TRBJ2-7	CAISKTRDNEQYF	TGTGCCATCAGCAAAACCAGGGACAACGAGCAGTACTTC
.	TRBV4-3	.	TRBJ2-1	CASSQEAGSREQFF	TGCGCCAGCAGCCAAGAGGCGGGTTCGAGGGAGCAGTTCTTC
.	TRBV7-2	.	TRBJ1-1	CASSLEVSGYTEAFF	TGTGCCAGCAGCTTAGAAGTCTCGGGGTACACTGAAGCTTTCTTT
TRBD1	TRBV4-2	.	TRBJ1-5	CASSQDTSQSWGQLYQPQHF	TGTGCCAGCAGCCAAGATACTAGTCAGAGTTGGGGACAGCTTTATCAGCCCCAGCATTTT
TRBD2	TRBV28	.	TRBJ2-1	CASSWGLARLNEQFF	TGTGCCAGCAGTTGGGGACTAGCAAGATTGAATGAGCAGTTCTTC
TRBD1	TRBV13	.	TRBJ1-2	CASSLVDYLIPGQGRGYTF	TGTGCCAGCAGCTTAGTGGACTACCTTATCCCGGGACAGGGCCGGGGCTACACCTTC
.	TRBV6-1	once	TRBJ1-1	CASSEERAGMNTEAFF	TGTGCCAGCAGTGAAGAGAGGGCCGGGATGAACACTGAAGCTTTCTTT
TRBD2	TRBV6-5	.	TRBJ2-7	CASSPASGGPYEQYF	TGTGCCAGCAGCCCCGCTAGCGGGGGCCCCTACGAGCAGTACTTC
TRBD2	TRBV19	.	TRBJ2-7	CASTPSGAYEQYF	TGTGCCAGTACCCCTAGCGGAGCCTACGAGCAGTACTTC